The 24 T cell receptor beta chains reported below all come from one sample, sequenced in a study of T cells after yellow fever vaccination. TCRdb recomputed calls from the 5' RACE reads with MiXCR, one row per CDR3 protein. The table includes fewer than 650,000 distinct CDR3 sequences, about a fifth detected once. Specimen: PBMCs, collected roughly 23 days after the first yellow fever vaccination. The receptors were sampled from a man between 18 and 35 years old who received the YFV17D yellow fever vaccine.

The chain joins TRBV5-1 to TRBJ1-2; no definite D call. The CDR3 runs to 15 residues. CDR1 is SGHRS and CDR2 is YFSETQ in the germline V gene. V was pared by 0 bases and J by 4 bases, with 13 bases between. The CDR3 reads CASSLETGRGYGYTF. CDR3 bases: TGCGCCAGCAGCTTGGAGACCGGCCGAGGCTATGGCTACACCTTC.

The chain employs TRBV9 and TRBJ2-3, with D perhaps matching TRBD2 (5 bases). Trimming cost V 0 bases and J 2 bases, with 10 bases left between them. CDR3 length equals 15 residues. CDR1 is SGDLS, CDR2 YYNGEE, per germline. CDR3: CASSVVGGFTDTQYF. Written as DNA, the CDR3 is TGTGCCAGCAGCGTAGTCGGCGGGTTCACAGATACGCAGTATTTT.

The V call is TRBV19, the J call TRBJ2-4, with D perhaps TRBD1 or TRBD2 (5 bases each). This CDR3 comprises 12 residues. CDR1 and CDR2 from the germline V gene are LNHDA and SQIVND (reference sequence). Trimming pared 3 bases from V and 6 bases from J, leaving 6 bases between. Here the CDR3 reads CASSIGGNIQYF. The CDR3 DNA is TGTGCCAGTAGTATTGGGGGAAACATTCAGTACTTC.

V usage is TRBV29-1 and J usage is TRBJ1-1, with D uncertain. The germline V gene has CDR1 SQVTM and CDR2 ANQGSEA. The CDR3 has 12 residues. Trimming stripped 3 bases from V and 10 bases from J, with 15 bases between. The CDR3: CSVDRQFLGAFF. In DNA form, the CDR3 reads TGCAGCGTTGATCGGCAGTTTTTGGGAGCTTTCTTT.

This clonotype was found a few times. This rearrangement joins TRBV5-8 to TRBJ1-1, with D unclear. Per germline, CDR1 SGHTS and CDR2 YDEGEE. This CDR3 has 14 residues. V was pared by 4 bases and J by 4 bases, with 14 bases between. The CDR3 protein is CASSRDTDRTEAFF. The CDR3 nucleotides are TGTGCCAGCAGCCGCGACACGGATCGCACTGAAGCTTTCTTT.

This clonotype has more than one count but fewer than ten. This chain links TRBV11-2 with TRBJ2-5, with D possibly TRBD2 on 6 matching bases. CDR1 SGHAT and CDR2 FQNNGV come from the germline V gene. Trimming took off 4 bases at V and 7 bases at J, with 22 bases between the two ends. CDR3 length: 16 residues. Here the CDR3 reads CASSSPRSGGFRTQYF. In nucleotides, the CDR3 is TGTGCCAGCAGCTCCCCGCGTAGCGGTGGGTTTAGGACCCAGTACTTC.

This clonotype was detected ten times or more. The chain couples TRBV6-2 or TRBV6-3 to TRBJ2-7, with D perhaps TRBD1 (5 bases). Trimming removed 6 bases at V and 2 bases at J, with 11 bases between. Germline V gene sequence: CDR1 MNHEY, CDR2 SVGEGT. CDR3 length: 13 residues. DNA for the CDR3: TGTGCCAGCAGGCCCCCGGACACCTACGAGCAGTACGTC. Translated: CASRPPDTYEQYV.

The chain combines TRBV18 with TRBJ1-5, with D perhaps TRBD1 (6 bases). CDR1 is KGHSH and CDR2 is LQKENI in the germline V gene. V lost 3 bases and J 0 bases, leaving 12 bases between the germline ends. This CDR3 contains 16 residues. CDR3 nucleotide sequence: TGTGCCAGCTCACCGACAGGCCATTATAGCAATCAGCCCCAGCATTTT. Translation: CASSPTGHYSNQPQHF.

This chain connects TRBV5-4 to TRBJ2-3; a weak D match, TRBD2 (6 bases). There are 16 residues in the CDR3. V was clipped by 5 bases and J by 4 bases, with 20 bases between them. In germline, CDR1 is SGHNT, CDR2 YYREEE (reference sequence). This chain's CDR3 is CASSLSTGGRADTQYF. The CDR3 DNA follows: TGTGCCAGCAGTCTGAGTACCGGGGGTAGGGCAGATACGCAGTATTTT. The whole variable domain, filled in from reference TRBV5-4 and TRBJ2-3, reads ETGVTQSPTHLIKTRGQQVTLRCSSQSGHNTVSWYQQALGQGPQFIFQYYREEENGRGNFPPRFSGLQFPNYSSELNVNALELDDSALYLCASSLSTGGRADTQYFGPGTRLTVL.

This clonotype was found a few times. The rearrangement joins TRBV12-3 or TRBV12-4 to TRBJ2-7; the match to TRBD2 covers 12 bases. The length of the CDR3 is 14 residues. The trim removed 5 bases at V and 4 bases at J, leaving 3 bases unmatched. The chain's CDR3 is CASSMTSGGYEQYF. Written as DNA, the CDR3 is TGTGCCAGCAGTATGACTAGCGGGGGTTACGAGCAGTACTTC.

This clonotype was counted many times. The rearrangement links TRBV12-3 or TRBV12-4 to TRBJ2-5; 11 nucleotides align to TRBD2. The V and J ends lost 5 bases and 0 bases, in that order; junction bases with no gene match: 2. This CDR3 has 15 residues. The CDR3 sequence is CASSGLAGDQETQYF. CDR3 nucleotide sequence: TGTGCCAGCAGTGGACTAGCGGGCGACCAAGAGACCCAGTACTTC.

This clonotype was detected only a few times. This chain links TRBV2 with TRBJ1-1; D gene ambiguous. The V end lost 9 bases, the J end lost 1 base, and 21 bases lay between the germline ends. This CDR3 is 16 amino acids long. From germline, CDR1 is SNHLY and CDR2 FYNNEI. For the CDR3, the DNA is TGTGCCAGAACTTCTACCCTCCGGGCCACGAACACTGAAGCTTTCTTT. It codes for CARTSTLRATNTEAFF.

V and J are TRBV19 and TRBJ1-2; the D gene is possibly TRBD1 (6 bases). CDR3 length: 12 residues. CDR1 LNHDA and CDR2 SQIVND come from the germline V gene (reference sequence). V lost 5 bases and J lost 8, with 12 bases in between. Written as DNA, the CDR3 is TGTGCCAGTAGTCCTACAGGGTCGGGCTACACCTTC. Translated: CASSPTGSGYTF.

The rearrangement uses TRBV11-2 and TRBJ2-5; no firm D call. Germline values: CDR1 SGHAT, CDR2 FQNNGV. The CDR3 is made up of 13 amino acids. V lost 2 bases and J 3 bases, leaving 7 bases between the germline ends. For the CDR3, the DNA is TGTGCCAGCAGCTTATGGATGGAAGAGACCCAGTACTTC. Its translation is CASSLWMEETQYF.

The rearrangement links TRBV20-1 to TRBJ1-1; D gene ambiguous. CDR3 length: 10 residues. Germline values: CDR1 DFQATT, CDR2 SNEGSKA (reference sequence). Trimming removed 3 bases at V and 7 bases at J, with 6 bases between. The CDR3 loop is CSARHYEAFF. DNA of the CDR3: TGCAGTGCTAGGCACTATGAAGCTTTCTTT.

This clonotype showed up just a few times. This chain uses TRBV5-4 with TRBJ2-3, with TRBD2 as a possible D gene (5 bases). Trimming took 0 bases from V and 2 from J, leaving 13 bases between them. The CDR3 runs to 16 residues. Germline V gene sequence: CDR1 SGHNT, CDR2 YYREEE (reference sequence). The CDR3 DNA follows: TGTGCCAGCAGCTTGGATCCAGCGGAAGACACAGATACGCAGTATTTT. This sequence encodes CASSLDPAEDTDTQYF.

The rearrangement uses TRBV5-5 and TRBJ2-5, with 8 positions matching TRBD1. The CDR3 spans 17 residues. Germline CDR1 is SGHKS and CDR2 is YYEKEE (reference sequence). V was clipped by 0 bases and J by 1 base; unmatched bases: 8. The CDR3 DNA reads as TGTGCCAGCAGCTTGGGATTACAGGGGGGTTCCCAAGAGACCCAGTACTTC. This translates into CASSLGLQGGSQETQYF.

This clonotype turned up a few times. The CDR3 protein is CASSVVSGDEQYF. The CDR3 region has the DNA TGTGCCAGCAGCGTAGTATCGGGAGACGAGCAGTACTTC. V is TRBV9 and J is TRBJ2-7; tentative D call: TRBD2 (6 bases). Trimming took off 0 bases at V and 5 bases at J, with 9 bases between the two ends. Germline V gene sequence: CDR1 SGDLS, CDR2 YYNGEE. This CDR3 has 13 residues.

This clonotype was picked up one time. CDR3 nucleotides: TGCGCCAGCAGCTTGGGGGGCTACTCAAGCACAGATACGCAGTATTTT. Protein: CASSLGGYSSTDTQYF. The chain links TRBV5-1 to TRBJ2-3; tentatively, D is TRBD1 (5 bases). CDR1 is SGHRS and CDR2 is YFSETQ in the germline V gene. Between the trimmed V and J ends, which lost 0 bases and 0 bases, there was a span of 11 bases. The CDR3 sequence is 16 residues long.

Only a few counts were recorded for this clonotype. CDR3 region: CASSSPGGQTEAFF. The CDR3 DNA is TGTGCCAGCAGTTCCCCGGGGGGGCAGACTGAAGCTTTCTTT. This chain links TRBV28 with TRBJ1-1; D is perhaps TRBD1 (6 bases). CDR1 is MDHEN, CDR2 SYDVKM, per germline. Trimming removed 4 bases at V and 5 bases at J, with 14 bases between. The CDR3 extends over 14 amino acids.

This chain joins TRBV4-1 and TRBJ1-4; D unresolved. V shed 4 bases and J shed 8 bases, with 14 bases lying between them. The CDR3 is 14 amino acids. Germline-derived CDR1 and CDR2 are MGHRA and YSYEKL. In DNA form, the CDR3 reads TGCGCCAGCAGCCGAATATCGACTCAGGAAAAACTGTTTTTT. Translated, it gives CASSRISTQEKLFF.

This clonotype was detected ten times or more. The J gene is TRBJ1-2, the V gene TRBV4-3, with 7 bases lining up with TRBD1. CDR1 is LGHNA, CDR2 YSLEER, per germline. The trim removed 0 bases at V and 6 bases at J, leaving 7 bases unmatched. CDR3 length equals 15 residues. This CDR3 reads CASSQDPNRGNGYTF. The CDR3 DNA reads as TGCGCCAGCAGCCAAGATCCGAACAGGGGAAATGGCTACACCTTC.

A few counts support this clonotype. The chain uses TRBV20-1 and TRBJ2-5; D gene unclear. The germline CDR1 and CDR2 sequences are DFQATT and SNEGSKA (reference sequence). This CDR3 has 13 amino acids. The germline V and J ends were trimmed by 0 bases and 0 bases, with 5 bases remaining between them. For the CDR3, the DNA is TGCAGTGCTAGAGATGAAAACCAAGAGACCCAGTACTTC. It codes for CSARDENQETQYF.

The chain has TRBV7-2 and TRBJ2-5, with D perhaps assigned TRBD1 or TRBD2 (5 bases each). Trimming took 5 bases from V and 1 from J, leaving 11 bases between them. There are 14 residues in the CDR3. Germline V gives CDR1 SGHTA, CDR2 FQGNSA. The CDR3 nucleotides read TGTGCCAGCAGCGTGGGACGGATCCAAGAGACCCAGTACTTC. Amino acid sequence: CASSVGRIQETQYF.